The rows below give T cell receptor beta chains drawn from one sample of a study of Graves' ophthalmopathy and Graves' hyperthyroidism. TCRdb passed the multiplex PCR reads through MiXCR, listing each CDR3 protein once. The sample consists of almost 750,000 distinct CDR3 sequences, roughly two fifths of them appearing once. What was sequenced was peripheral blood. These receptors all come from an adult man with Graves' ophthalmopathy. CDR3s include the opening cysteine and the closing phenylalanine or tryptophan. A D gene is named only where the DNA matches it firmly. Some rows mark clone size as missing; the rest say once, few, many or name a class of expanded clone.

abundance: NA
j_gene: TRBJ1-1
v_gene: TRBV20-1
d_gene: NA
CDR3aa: CSASRTEDTEAFF
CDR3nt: TGCAGTGCTAGTAGGACAGAGGACACTGAAGCTTTCTTT

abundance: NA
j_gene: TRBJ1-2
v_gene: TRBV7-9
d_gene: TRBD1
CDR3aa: CASSFSGGNGYTF
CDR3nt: TGTGCCAGCAGCTTTTCAGGGGGCAATGGCTACACCTTC

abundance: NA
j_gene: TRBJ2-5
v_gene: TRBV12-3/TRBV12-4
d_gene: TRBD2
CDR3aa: CASSLAVSGEQETQYF
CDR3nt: TGTGCCAGCAGCTTAGCAGTTAGCGGGGAACAAGAGACCCAGTACTTC

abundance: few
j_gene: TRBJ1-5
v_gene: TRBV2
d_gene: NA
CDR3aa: CASSEAGGGNQPQHF
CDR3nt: TGTGCCAGCAGTGAAGCAGGGGGAGGCAATCAGCCCCAGCATTTT

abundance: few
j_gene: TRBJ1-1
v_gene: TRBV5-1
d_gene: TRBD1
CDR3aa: CASSLRGQGAQSTEAFF
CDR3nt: TGCGCCAGCAGCCTTAGGGGACAGGGGGCGCAGAGCACTGAAGCTTTCTTT

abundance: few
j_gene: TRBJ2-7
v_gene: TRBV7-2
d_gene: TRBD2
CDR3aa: CASSPDSGAAYEQYF
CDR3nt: TGTGCCAGCAGCCCGGATAGCGGGGCGGCCTACGAGCAGTACTTC

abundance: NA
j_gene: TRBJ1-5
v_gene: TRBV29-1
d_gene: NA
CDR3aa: CSVEGGTQETQHF
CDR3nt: TGCAGCGTTGAAGGCGGGACGCAAGAGACCCAGCATTTT

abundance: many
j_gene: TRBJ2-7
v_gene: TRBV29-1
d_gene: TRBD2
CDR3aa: CSVDGGEPYEQYF
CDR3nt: TGCAGCGTTGATGGGGGGGAACCCTACGAGCAGTACTTC

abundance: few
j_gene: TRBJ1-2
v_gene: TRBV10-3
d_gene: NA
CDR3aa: CASRPGWKDYGYTF
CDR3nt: TGTGCCAGCAGACCGGGCTGGAAGGACTATGGCTACACCTTC

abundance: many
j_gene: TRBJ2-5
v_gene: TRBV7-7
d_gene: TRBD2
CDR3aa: CASSLGLAEQETQYF
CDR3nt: TGTGCTAGCAGCTTAGGCCTAGCGGAACAAGAGACCCAGTACTTC

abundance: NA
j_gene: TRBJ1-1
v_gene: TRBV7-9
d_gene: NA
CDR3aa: CASSYGQTHTEAFF
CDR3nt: TGTGCCAGCAGCTACGGACAGACCCACACTGAAGCTTTCTTT

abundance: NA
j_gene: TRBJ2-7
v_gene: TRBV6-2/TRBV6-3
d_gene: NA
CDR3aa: CASRPPGVSSYEQYF
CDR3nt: TGTGCCAGCAGACCCCCGGGGGTGAGCTCCTACGAGCAGTACTTC

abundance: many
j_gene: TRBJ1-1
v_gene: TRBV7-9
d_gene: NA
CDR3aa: CASSLRLEAFF
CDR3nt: TGTGCCAGCAGCTTACGGCTAGAAGCTTTCTTT

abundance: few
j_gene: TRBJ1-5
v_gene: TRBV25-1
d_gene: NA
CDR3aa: CASTPPGGVDDQPQHF
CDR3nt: TGTGCCAGCACTCCTCCGGGGGGGGTCGATGATCAGCCCCAGCATTTT

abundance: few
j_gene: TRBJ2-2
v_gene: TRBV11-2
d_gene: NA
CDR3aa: CASSLFGRNTGELFF
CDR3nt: TGTGCCAGCAGCTTATTCGGCAGAAACACCGGGGAGCTGTTTTTT

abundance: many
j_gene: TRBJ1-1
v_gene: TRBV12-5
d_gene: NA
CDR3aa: CASGIGGGSTEAFF
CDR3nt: TGTGCTAGTGGCATTGGCGGGGGGTCCACTGAAGCTTTCTTT

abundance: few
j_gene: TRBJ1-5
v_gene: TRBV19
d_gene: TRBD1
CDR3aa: CASSPNRGPQVSQPQHF
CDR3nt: TGTGCCAGTAGTCCAAACAGGGGGCCTCAAGTTTCCCAGCCCCAGCATTTT

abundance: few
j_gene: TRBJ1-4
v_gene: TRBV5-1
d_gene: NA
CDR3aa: CASSSRDPTNEKLFF
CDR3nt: TGCGCCAGCAGCTCCAGGGACCCAACTAATGAAAAACTGTTTTTT

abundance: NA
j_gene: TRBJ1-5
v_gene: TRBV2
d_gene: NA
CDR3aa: CASRVGTSNQPQHF
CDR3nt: TGTGCCAGCAGAGTAGGGACTAGCAATCAGCCCCAGCATTTT

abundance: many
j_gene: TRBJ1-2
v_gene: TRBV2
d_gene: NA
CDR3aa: CASSIGRDRGYTF
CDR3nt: TGTGCCAGCAGTATCGGACGTGATCGGGGCTACACCTTC

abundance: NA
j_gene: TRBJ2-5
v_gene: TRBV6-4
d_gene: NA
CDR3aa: CASSYSLAHQETQYF
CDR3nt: TGTGCCAGCAGTTACTCTTTGGCACACCAAGAGACCCAGTACTTC

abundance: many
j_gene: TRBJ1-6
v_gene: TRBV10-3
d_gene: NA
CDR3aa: CAIRESSSPLHF
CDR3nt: TGTGCCATCAGGGAATCCAGTTCACCCCTCCACTTT

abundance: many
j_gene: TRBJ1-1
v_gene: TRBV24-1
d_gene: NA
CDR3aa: CATSLDGNTEAFF
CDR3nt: TGTGCCACCAGCCTCGACGGGAACACTGAAGCTTTCTTT

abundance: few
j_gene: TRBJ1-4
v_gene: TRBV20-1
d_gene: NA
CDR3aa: CSASGSSTNEKLFF
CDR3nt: TGCAGTGCTAGCGGCAGCTCAACTAATGAAAAACTGTTTTTT

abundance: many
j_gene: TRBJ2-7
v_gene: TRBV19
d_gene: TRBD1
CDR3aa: CASSRSDRVLGEQYF
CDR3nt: TGTGCCAGTAGCCGCTCAGACAGGGTACTGGGCGAGCAGTACTTC

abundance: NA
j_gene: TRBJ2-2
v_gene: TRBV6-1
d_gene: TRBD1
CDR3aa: CASRVPGTAYTGELFF
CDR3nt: TGTGCCAGCCGGGTACCCGGGACAGCTTACACCGGGGAGCTGTTTTTT

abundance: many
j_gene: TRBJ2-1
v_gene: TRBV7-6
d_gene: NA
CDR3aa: CASSLGGDPEQFF
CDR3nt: TGTGCCAGCAGCTTAGGGGGGGACCCTGAGCAGTTCTTC

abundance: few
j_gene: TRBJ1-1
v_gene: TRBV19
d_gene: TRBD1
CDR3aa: CASRDRVAEAFF
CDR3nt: TGTGCCAGTAGGGACAGGGTCGCTGAAGCTTTCTTT

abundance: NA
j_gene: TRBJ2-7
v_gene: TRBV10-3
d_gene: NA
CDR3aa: CASAQHSDTYEQYF
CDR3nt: TGTGCCAGCGCCCAGCATTCAGATACCTACGAGCAGTACTTC

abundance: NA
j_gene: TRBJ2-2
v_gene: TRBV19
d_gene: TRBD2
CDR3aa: CASNGLAGAGELFF
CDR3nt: TGTGCCAGTAACGGGCTAGCGGGGGCCGGGGAGCTGTTTTTT

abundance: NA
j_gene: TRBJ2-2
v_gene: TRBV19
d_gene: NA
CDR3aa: CASRNGGYGTGELFF
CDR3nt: TGTGCCAGTAGGAACGGGGGTTATGGCACCGGGGAGCTGTTTTTT

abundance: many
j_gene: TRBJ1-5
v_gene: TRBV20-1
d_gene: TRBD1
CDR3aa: CSALRQGGNQPQHF
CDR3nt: TGCAGTGCTTTGAGACAGGGTGGCAATCAGCCCCAGCATTTT

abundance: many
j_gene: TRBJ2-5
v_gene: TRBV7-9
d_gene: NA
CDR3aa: CASSLWAGAPNEETQYF
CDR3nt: TGTGCCAGCAGCTTATGGGCGGGGGCACCGAACGAAGAGACCCAGTACTTC

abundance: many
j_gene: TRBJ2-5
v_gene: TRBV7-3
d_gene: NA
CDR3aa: CASSLPPEETQYF
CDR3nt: TGTGCCAGCAGCCTGCCGCCTGAAGAGACCCAGTACTTC

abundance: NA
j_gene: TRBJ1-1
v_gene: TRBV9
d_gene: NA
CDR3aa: CASSQGVAATKAFF
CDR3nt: TGTGCCAGCAGCCAAGGGGTGGCGGCCACTAAAGCTTTCTTT

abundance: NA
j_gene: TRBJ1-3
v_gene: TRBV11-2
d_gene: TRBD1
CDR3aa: CASSIRTGSSGNTIYF
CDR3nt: TGTGCCAGCAGCATAAGGACAGGGAGCTCTGGAAACACCATATATTTT

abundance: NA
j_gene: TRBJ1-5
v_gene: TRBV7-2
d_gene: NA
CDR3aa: CASSPERSNQPQHF
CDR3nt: TGTGCCAGCAGCCCTGAGAGAAGCAATCAGCCCCAGCATTTT

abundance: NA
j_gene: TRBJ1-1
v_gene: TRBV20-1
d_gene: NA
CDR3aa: CSASYGEGSTEAFF
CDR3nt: TGCAGTGCTAGTTACGGGGAGGGGTCCACTGAAGCTTTCTTT

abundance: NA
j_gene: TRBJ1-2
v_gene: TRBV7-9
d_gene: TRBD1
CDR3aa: CASSPLGTGEGYTF
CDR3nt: TGTGCCAGCAGCCCACTGGGGACAGGGGAGGGCTACACCTTC

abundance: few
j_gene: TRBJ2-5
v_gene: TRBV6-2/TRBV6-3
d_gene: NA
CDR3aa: CASSYDRETQYF
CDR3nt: TGTGCCAGCAGTTACGACAGAGAGACCCAGTACTTC

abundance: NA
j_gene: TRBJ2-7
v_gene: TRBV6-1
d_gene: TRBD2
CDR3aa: CASRGSGSEQYF
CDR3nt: TGTGCCAGCAGGGGAAGCGGGAGCGAGCAGTACTTC